These 30 T cell receptor beta chains were sequenced from one sample in a study of identifying expanded T cells in peripheral blood. The protocol was immunoSEQ multiplex PCR, while the TCRdb copy is restricted to in-frame clones and leaves out a portion. The sample yields tens of thousands of clones, around 90% seen once. The sample was blood. The source of these receptors is a person aged 18 to 75 in good health.

The chain couples TRBV6-5 to TRBJ1-5; no definite D call. Trimming cost V 5 bases and J 0 bases, with 11 bases left between them. Germline V gives CDR1 MNHEY, CDR2 SVGAGI. The CDR3 runs 15 residues. In DNA, the CDR3 is TGTGCCAGCAGTCAGACTTTGGATAGCAATCAGCCCCAGCATTTT. Its protein is CASSQTLDSNQPQHF.

Worth noting for this clone: A junction end diverges from the germline sequence, so it may reflect a read error. The chain links TRBV13 to TRBJ1-2, with D uncertain. CDR3 size: 12 residues. The germline CDR1 and CDR2 sequences are PRHDT and FYEKMQ (reference sequence). The CDR3 nucleotides are TGTGCCAGCAGCTTAGGTCGAGATCGGCACATTTTC. This translates into CASSLGRDRHIF.

V and J are TRBV19 and TRBJ1-1; the D gene is possibly TRBD1 (5 bases). Germline CDR1 LNHDA, CDR2 SQIVND (reference sequence). The CDR3 runs 13 residues. V lost 6 bases, J lost 0 bases, and 8 bases lay in between. The CDR3 reads CASSTQVNTEAFF. The CDR3 bases are TGTGCCAGTAGCACACAGGTGAACACTGAAGCTTTCTTT.

This chain joins TRBV19 and TRBJ1-1; 9 bases map to TRBD1. Trimming removed 4 bases from V and 3 bases from J; junction bases left unmatched: 3. Germline CDR1 and CDR2: LNHDA and SQIVND (reference sequence). This CDR3 spans 14 amino acids. CDR3 loop: CASSTGQGYTEAFF. The CDR3 region has the DNA TGTGCCAGTAGTACAGGACAGGGGTACACTGAAGCTTTCTTT.

V gene TRBV30 combines with J gene TRBJ1-2, with 8 bases lining up with TRBD1. CDR1 GTSNPN and CDR2 SVGIG come from the germline V gene (reference sequence). This CDR3 has 15 amino acids. V was clipped by 0 bases and J by 9 bases; unmatched bases: 12. The CDR3 nucleotides read TGTGCCTGGAGTGTAAGCAGGGGGCGAAAGGGTAGCTACACCTTC. This gives the protein CAWSVSRGRKGSYTF.

The chain is built from TRBV19 and TRBJ2-1, with 10 bases aligning to TRBD2. The CDR3 sequence is 16 residues long. The V and J ends lost 10 bases and 4 bases, in that order; junction bases with no gene match: 13. Per the germline V gene, CDR1 is LNHDA and CDR2 is SQIVND (reference sequence). In DNA form, the CDR3 reads TGTGCCACCACACGCCCTAGCGGGAGCAGATACAATGAGCAGTTCTTC. It is translated as CATTRPSGSRYNEQFF.

In nucleotides, the CDR3 is TGTGCCAGCAGTTACCGAGGGACAAGCTCCTACGAGCAGTACTTC. It specifies CASSYRGTSSYEQYF. The chain is built from TRBV28 and TRBJ2-7, with a possible D match to TRBD1 (6 bases). The length of the CDR3 is 15 residues. Trimming shortened V by 4 bases and J by 0 bases, and 13 bases separated the two germline ends. Germline assignment: CDR1 MDHEN and CDR2 SYDVKM.

The CDR3 DNA is TGTGCCAGCAGCTACGGGACACCCGGTGGCTACACCTTC. Its protein product is CASSYGTPGGYTF. This chain connects TRBV5-6 to TRBJ1-2, with D perhaps TRBD1 (6 bases). The V end was cut by 3 bases, the J end by 7 bases, with 13 bases between. CDR1 is SGHDT, CDR2 YYEEEE, per germline. CDR3 length: 13 amino acids.

V usage is TRBV11-2 and J usage is TRBJ2-7; 8 positions agree with TRBD1. V lost 7 bases and J lost 5; bases outside the gene matches: 10. The CDR3 contains 14 residues. CDR1 SGHAT and CDR2 FQNNGV come from the germline V gene. The CDR3 loop is CASTLRPGGNEQYF. As DNA, the CDR3 is TGTGCCAGCACCCTACGGCCAGGGGGCAACGAGCAGTACTTC.

The V and J genes are TRBV25-1 and TRBJ1-2; TRBD1 aligns across 8 bases. The V gene end was trimmed by 3 bases and the J gene end by 4 bases; junction bases not matched to a gene: 4. Germline lookup yields CDR1 MGHDK and CDR2 SYGVNS. The CDR3 length is 14 residues. CDR3 sequence reads: CASSETGEAYGYTF. The DNA for the CDR3 is TGTGCCAGCAGTGAGACAGGGGAGGCCTATGGCTACACCTTC.

This sequence joins TRBV6-5 and TRBJ2-3, with 9 bases matching TRBD1. The CDR3 loop spans 15 amino acids. Germline-derived CDR1 and CDR2 are MNHEY and SVGAGI. Losses at the gene ends were 0 bases for V and 4 bases for J; bases not matched to a gene: 2. DNA of the CDR3: TGTGCCAGCAGTTACTCTAGGACAGGGGCAGATACGCAGTATTTT. Residues: CASSYSRTGADTQYF.

The genes are TRBV20-1 and TRBJ1-1, with TRBD1 identical over 9 bases. Germline CDR1 is DFQATT and CDR2 is SNEGSKA (reference sequence). The CDR3 totals 11 residues. CDR3 region: CRAGQGTEAFF. The DNA of the CDR3 is TGCAGAGCCGGACAGGGGACTGAAGCTTTCTTT.

The chain has TRBV11-3 and TRBJ2-7; D not resolved. The CDR3 totals 14 residues. Germline V CDR1 and CDR2: SGHNT, YENEEA. The V gene lost 5 bases and the J gene lost 3 bases, with 14 bases spanning the gap. CDR3 protein: CASSNLGRNYEQYF. DNA of the CDR3: TGTGCCAGCAGCAATTTAGGCAGAAACTACGAGCAGTACTTC.

The chain combines TRBV30 with TRBJ1-1, with D uncertain. This CDR3 has 11 residues. Germline V gene sequence: CDR1 GTSNPN, CDR2 SVGIG (reference sequence). V lost 2 bases and J lost 6, with 7 bases in between. The CDR3 coding sequence is TGTGCCTGGAGTCCCGGGGCTGAAGCTTTCTTT. This sequence encodes CAWSPGAEAFF.

This clone was observed a handful of times. This chain uses TRBV6-6 with TRBJ1-5; D is possibly TRBD1 (5 bases). Germline V gene lookup returns CDR1 MNHNY and CDR2 SVGAGI (reference sequence). The CDR3 is 16 residues long. Trimming removed 0 bases from V and 3 bases from J, with 12 bases in between. CDR3 amino acids: CASSYSLTGSNQPQHF. CDR3 in DNA: TGTGCCAGCAGTTACTCTCTCACAGGCTCCAATCAGCCCCAGCATTTT.

The rearrangement uses TRBV27 and TRBJ2-3, with 8 bases identical to TRBD2. After removal of 0 bases from V and 3 bases from J, the junction contained 5 bases not matched to a gene. The CDR3 has 16 residues. The germline V gene has CDR1 MNHEY and CDR2 SMNVEV (reference sequence). This chain's CDR3 is CASSLSPSGSTDTQYF. CDR3 sequence (DNA): TGTGCCAGCAGTTTATCCCCCAGCGGGAGTACAGATACGCAGTATTTT.

The V and J genes are TRBV19 and TRBJ1-5, with unresolved D. Germline-derived CDR1 and CDR2 are LNHDA and SQIVND (reference sequence). Trimming took off 5 bases at V and 0 bases at J, with 11 bases between the two ends. The CDR3 length is 15 residues. The CDR3 nucleotides are TGTGCCAGTAGTGGGATGACTTATAGCAATCAGCCCCAGCATTTT. Its protein product is CASSGMTYSNQPQHF.

The chain combines TRBV19 with TRBJ1-5; weak D call: TRBD1 (5 bases). The CDR3 has 16 amino acids. With 4 bases removed from V and 2 bases from J, the gap between germline ends came to 15 bases. Germline CDR1 and CDR2: LNHDA and SQIVND (reference sequence). The CDR3 DNA reads TGTGCCAGTAGTACGACGGGGCCCGGGGGCAATCAGCCCCAGCATTTT. Translated, it gives CASSTTGPGGNQPQHF.

This clone was seen only once. The chain recombines TRBV30 with TRBJ1-1; no clear D. CDR3 length equals 13 residues. The V end was cut by 2 bases, the J end by 6 bases, with 13 bases between. Germline-derived CDR1 and CDR2 are GTSNPN and SVGIG (reference sequence). CDR3 in amino acids: CAWSSGPAPEAFF. As DNA, the CDR3 is TGTGCCTGGAGTTCGGGTCCGGCGCCTGAAGCTTTCTTT.

This chain links TRBV21-1 with TRBJ1-5; the DNA was not used to check the table's D call, TRBD1. TRBV21-1 is termed a pseudogene. The CDR3 length is 18 residues. For the CDR3, the DNA is TGTGCCAGCAGCAAAGGCCAGATGGGAGACAGGGCTTTCCCGTCCCAGCATTTT. Translating it yields CASSKGQMGDRAFPSQHF.

The chain employs TRBV4-2 and TRBJ2-7, with D perhaps matching TRBD1 (6 bases). Germline V gene sequence: CDR1 LGHNA, CDR2 YNFKEQ. Trimming took off 2 bases at V and 5 bases at J, with 28 bases between the two ends. This CDR3 region has 19 residues. The CDR3 nucleotides read TGTGCCAGCAGCCAAAATTGGGGGCAGGGTGCCCTGGGTCGTAACGAGCAGTACTTC. This gives the protein CASSQNWGQGALGRNEQYF.

The rearrangement joins TRBV5-5 to TRBJ2-7; D is possibly TRBD2 (7 bases). CDR1 is SGHKS and CDR2 is YYEKEE in the germline V gene (reference sequence). The CDR3 length is 16 residues. V was clipped by 0 bases and J by 7 bases, with 20 bases between them. CDR3: CASSLDAGGAHREQYF. The CDR3 nucleotides are TGTGCCAGCAGCTTGGATGCTGGGGGGGCGCATAGGGAGCAGTACTTC. Drawing the rest from reference TRBV5-5 and TRBJ2-7, the complete variable domain is DAGVTQSPTHLIKTRGQQVTLRCSPISGHKSVSWYQQVLGQGPQFIFQYYEKEERGRGNFPDRFSARQFPNYSSELNVNALLLGDSALYLCASSLDAGGAHREQYFGPGTRLTVT.

This rearrangement joins TRBV7-6 to TRBJ2-6, with no clear D. The germline V and J ends were trimmed by 5 bases and 0 bases, with 8 bases remaining between them. Germline V gene lookup returns CDR1 SGHVS and CDR2 FNYEAQ. The CDR3 loop spans 15 amino acids. CDR3 sequence: CASSRDNSGANVLTF. CDR3 nucleotide sequence: TGTGCCAGCAGCCGAGACAACTCTGGGGCCAACGTCCTGACTTTC.

The chain employs TRBV10-3 and TRBJ2-1; D perhaps matches TRBD1 (5 bases). From germline, CDR1 is ENHRY and CDR2 SYGVKD. This CDR3 has 17 residues. V lost 0 bases and J lost 0, with 12 bases in between. The CDR3 DNA reads TGTGCCATCAGTGAGTCAGGGGCGGTGAGCTCCTACAATGAGCAGTTCTTC. Translation gives CAISESGAVSSYNEQFF.

This CDR3 is CASSLAGTAAYEQYF. The CDR3 DNA reads as TGTGCCAGCAGCTTGGCTGGGACAGCAGCCTACGAGCAGTACTTC. The V and J genes are TRBV5-5 and TRBJ2-7; 7 bases are a match to TRBD1. The CDR3 sequence is 15 residues long. Germline-derived CDR1 and CDR2 are SGHKS and YYEKEE (reference sequence). The V and J ends lost 0 bases and 2 bases, in that order; junction bases with no gene match: 5. The whole variable domain, remainder taken from reference TRBV5-5 and TRBJ2-7, is DAGVTQSPTHLIKTRGQQVTLRCSPISGHKSVSWYQQVLGQGPQFIFQYYEKEERGRGNFPDRFSARQFPNYSSELNVNALLLGDSALYLCASSLAGTAAYEQYFGPGTRLTVT.

The chain is built from TRBV6-5 and TRBJ1-1; no clear D gene. Germline V CDR1 and CDR2: MNHEY, SVGAGI. V dropped 6 bases and J dropped 2 bases, with 10 bases sitting between them. This CDR3 region has 13 residues. The CDR3: CASRKSINTEAFF. CDR3 sequence (DNA): TGTGCCAGCAGGAAAAGTATAAACACTGAAGCTTTCTTT.

J is TRBJ2-5 and V is TRBV20-1; D is possibly TRBD1 or TRBD2 (5 bases each). Germline CDR1 DFQATT, CDR2 SNEGSKA (reference sequence). The CDR3 length is 11 residues. CDR3 in amino acids: CTGAREETQYF. The CDR3 DNA reads TGCACTGGGGCGAGGGAAGAGACCCAGTACTTC.

The chain is built from TRBV7-9 and TRBJ1-6; D possibly corresponds to TRBD1 (5 bases). Germline assignment: CDR1 SEHNR and CDR2 FQNEAQ (reference sequence). The CDR3 has 14 amino acids. Deletions cut 2 bases from V and 9 bases from J, with 11 bases between. The CDR3 loop reads CASSLSQGTSPLHF. CDR3 nucleotide sequence: TGTGCCAGCAGCTTATCTCAGGGTACTTCACCCCTCCACTTT.

This chain joins TRBV10-3 and TRBJ1-1, with a weak D call TRBD1 (6 bases). V was shortened by 7 bases and J by 1 base, with 13 bases between the two germline ends. Per the germline V gene, CDR1 is ENHRY and CDR2 is SYGVKD. This CDR3 spans 14 amino acids. CDR3 DNA sequence: TGTGCCATCACCACGACAGGAGAGAACACTGAAGCTTTCTTT. Encoded protein: CAITTTGENTEAFF.

The chain links TRBV18 to TRBJ2-1, with D perhaps matching TRBD2 (5 bases). Trimming took off 0 bases at V and 5 bases at J, with 11 bases between the two ends. Per the germline V gene, CDR1 is KGHSH and CDR2 is LQKENI. This CDR3 region has 15 residues. CDR3 loop: CASSPPGVENNEQFF. The CDR3, as DNA: TGTGCCAGCTCACCACCGGGAGTGGAGAACAATGAGCAGTTCTTC.